Listed below are T cell receptor beta chains from one sample, sequenced in a study of shared clonotypes between healthy human individuals. TCRdb's table, derived via immunoSEQ multiplex PCR, lists solely in-frame clones and lacks some. This sample has fewer than 1.8 million clones, with about 98.5% found just once. Sequenced input: naive CD4+ T cells sorted from blood. All receptors come from a young man in good health. Each CDR3 is given with its conserved first and last residue. The D gene is left open where the match is weak. A clone size is listed for some rows: how often the clone was seen (once, few, many), or a class if it is expanded.

TRBJ2-5	.	15	.	TRBV5-4	TGTGCCAGCAGCTTGGCCGAGAACCTCGCGGAGACCCAGTACTTC	CASSLAENLAETQYF
TRBJ2-7	.	13	.	TRBV19	TGTGCCAGTAGTCGGGCAGGGACCTACGAGCAGTACTTC	CASSRAGTYEQYF
TRBJ2-7	.	17	.	TRBV27	TGTGCCAGCAGTTTGGCTATGGGCGGTGCAAGCTCCTACGAGCAGTACTTC	CASSLAMGGASSYEQYF
TRBJ2-3	.	19	TRBD2	TRBV9	TGTGCCAGCAGCGTAGATCCGATTTGGCGGGAGAGCGACACAGATACGCAGTATTTT	CASSVDPIWRESDTDTQYF
TRBJ2-7	.	14	TRBD1	TRBV6-1	TGTGCCAGCAGTCTGGACAGGGGGCCGCGGGAGCAGTACTTC	CASSLDRGPREQYF
TRBJ2-1	.	18	TRBD2	TRBV9	TGTGCCAGCAGCGTGGGTCCGGGACTAGCGGGAGGGTACAATGAGCAGTTCTTC	CASSVGPGLAGGYNEQFF
TRBJ1-5	.	15	.	TRBV7-9	TGTGCCAGCAGCCCCCTGGGGGGTGGCAATCAGCCCCAGCATTTT	CASSPLGGGNQPQHF
TRBJ2-3	.	20	TRBD2	TRBV10-3	TGTGCCATCAGCCCCGGGTGGACTAGCGGGGGAACCCAACCCACAGATACGCAGTATTTT	CAISPGWTSGGTQPTDTQYF
TRBJ2-1	.	15	TRBD2	TRBV5-4	TGTGCCAGCAGCGTGGAGACTAGCAGAGGCAATGAGCAGTTCTTC	CASSVETSRGNEQFF
TRBJ2-5	once	13	.	TRBV10-3	TGTGCCATCAGTGAAGAGCGGCAAGAGACCCAGTACTTC	CAISEERQETQYF
TRBJ2-3	.	14	.	TRBV11-2	TGTGCCAGCAGCTTCGCAGTCAGCACAGATACGCAGTATTTT	CASSFAVSTDTQYF
TRBJ2-1	.	12	.	TRBV5-1	TGCGCCAGCAGCTTGGAGGGTCATGAGCAGTTCTTC	CASSLEGHEQFF
TRBJ1-2	.	13	.	TRBV7-6	TGTGCCAGCAGCTTTGGGCGCGGCTATGGCTACACCTTC	CASSFGRGYGYTF
TRBJ2-3	.	13	.	TRBV9	TGTGCCAGCAGCCTTGGGAGTTACGGACCTCAGTATTTT	CASSLGSYGPQYF
TRBJ2-7	once	16	TRBD1	TRBV5-1	TGCGCCAGCAGCCGCATTGACAGGGGCCACTCCTACGAGCAGTACTTC	CASSRIDRGHSYEQYF
TRBJ2-7	.	15	.	TRBV18	TGTGCCAGCTCACCATGGGGCGGGAAGGGGTACGAGCAGTACTTC	CASSPWGGKGYEQYF